Below, 9 T cell receptor beta chains from the same sample are listed, as sequenced in a study of blood T cell repertoires in COVID-19. The method was immunoSEQ multiplex PCR; TCRdb's version includes in-frame clones alone and lacks a portion of them. The data show 150,000 to 200,000 clones, around 87% seen once. Sequenced material: PBMCs or T cells enriched from blood (not recorded which). These receptors were obtained from a woman aged 45-65 years who had recovered from COVID-19.

This clone was picked up one time. This sequence joins TRBV21-1 and TRBJ2-1; the table's D call TRBD1 went unverified against the DNA. TRBV21-1 is listed as a pseudogene. CDR3 length equals 17 residues. The CDR3 nucleotides read TGTGCCAGCAGCAGCCGGGACAGGTGGGCGGGGGACAATGAGCAGTTCTTC. It specifies CASSSRDRWAGDNEQFF.

This sequence joins TRBV12-5 and TRBJ1-6; possibly TRBD1 for D (6 bases). The CDR3 is made up of 15 amino acids. V was pared by 7 bases and J by 7 bases, with 17 bases between. Germline lookup yields CDR1 LGHNT and CDR2 FRNRAP. In DNA, the CDR3 is TGTGCTAGTGCCAGCGGGGGGGGCAGAAATTCACCCCTCCACTTT. Translation: CASASGGGRNSPLHF.

This clone was recorded only once. V gene TRBV11-2 combines with J gene TRBJ2-2; 8 bases align to TRBD1. V trimming: 5 bases; J trimming: 5 bases; junction bases outside the gene matches: 7. The CDR3 loop spans 15 amino acids. Germline loops: CDR1 SGHAT, CDR2 FQNNGV. CDR3 sequence: CASSADRGWTGELFF. The CDR3 region has the DNA TGTGCCAGCAGCGCCGACAGGGGTTGGACCGGGGAGCTGTTTTTT. The full variable domain, completed using reference TRBV11-2 and TRBJ2-2, is EAGVAQSPRYKIIEKRQSVAFWCNPISGHATLYWYQQILGQGPKLLIQFQNNGVVDDSQLPKDRFSAERLKGVDSTLKIQPAKLEDSAVYLCASSADRGWTGELFFGEGSRLTVL.

The rearrangement joins TRBV11-2 to TRBJ2-2; the D gene is possibly TRBD2 (5 bases). This CDR3 has 15 residues. V was trimmed by 5 bases and J by 0 bases, leaving 10 bases between them. Germline loops: CDR1 SGHAT, CDR2 FQNNGV. CDR3 DNA sequence: TGTGCCAGCAGCCCAGCGGCGTCGAACACCGGGGAGCTGTTTTTT. Translation: CASSPAASNTGELFF.

This sequence joins TRBV2 and TRBJ1-6, with 8 positions matching TRBD1. Germline CDR1 reads SNHLY; CDR2 reads FYNNEI. CDR3 length equals 16 residues. Trimming cost V 8 bases and J 5 bases; bases outside gene matches: 11. CDR3 protein: CASGPGGWDDNSPLHF. CDR3 coding DNA: TGTGCCAGCGGACCAGGGGGCTGGGATGATAATTCACCCCTCCACTTT.

The chain carries TRBV7-3 and TRBJ2-7; 12 bases agree with TRBD2. Per germline, CDR1 SGHTA and CDR2 FQGTGA. The ends lost 4 bases at V and 6 bases at J; junction bases unmatched: 4. This CDR3 is 14 amino acids long. The CDR3 DNA follows: TGTGCCAGCAGCTCGACTAGCGGGGGTGGCGAGCAGTACTTC. Amino acids: CASSSTSGGGEQYF.

The chain uses TRBV7-2 and TRBJ2-5; TRBD1 aligns across 9 bases. Trimming took 5 bases from V and 5 from J; bases not matched to a gene: 6. CDR3 length equals 14 residues. Germline V lookup: CDR1 SGHTA, CDR2 FQGNSA. This CDR3 reads CASSATGGGETQYF. The CDR3 region has the DNA TGTGCCAGCAGCGCCACAGGGGGCGGGGAGACCCAGTACTTC.

This rearrangement joins TRBV14 to TRBJ1-1; a weak D match, TRBD1 (5 bases). V lost 6 bases and J lost 3, with 17 bases in between. Germline lookup yields CDR1 SGHDN and CDR2 FVKESK. The CDR3 runs 15 residues. CDR3 sequence (DNA): TGTGCCAGCAGGGGATTACAGGCTTGGGACACTGAAGCTTTCTTT. It codes for CASRGLQAWDTEAFF.

The V call is TRBV7-9, the J call TRBJ1-4; D gene uncertain. V lost 5 bases and J 4 bases, leaving 14 bases between the germline ends. The germline gives CDR1 SEHNR, CDR2 FQNEAQ (reference sequence). The CDR3 runs to 15 residues. CDR3 protein: CASSLRQPVNEKLFF. For the CDR3, the DNA is TGTGCCAGCAGCCTTCGACAACCAGTTAATGAAAAACTGTTTTTT.